This T cell receptor beta chain stems from a study of T cell repertoires in cytomegalovirus infection. The wider study: Through public TCR beta signatures, both CMV infection and matching HLA type were indicated.

This CDR3 has 15 amino acids. CDR1 and CDR2 from the germline V gene are MNHEY and SVGAGI. The ends were cut back, 8 bases at V and 3 bases at J, with 17 bases in the middle. Study-level findings and limits: Across the ex vivo response, the dominant clonotypes were HLA-C-restricted CMV-specific TCR beta clonotypes. Summed frequency of shared TCR beta families picked out CMV carriers who also had the relevant HLA.

In this sample, this clonotype turned up a few times. The antigen is not known. TCRdb recomputed calls from the reads with MiXCR, one row per CDR3 protein. This table has under 350,000 distinct CDR3 sequences, about 20% appearing once. This receptor was obtained from a human donor in good health (CMV status not recorded). Some clones in this sample may be carry-over from other donors' samples. Material: cultured PBMCs, obtained from culture after CMV antigen stimulation. The chain employs TRBV6-5 and TRBJ1-5, with D perhaps TRBD1 (5 bases). CDR3 nucleotides: TGTGCCAGCGGGCAAACCGGGACCCTCAATCAGCCCCAGCATTTT. This translates into CASGQTGTLNQPQHF.